This TCR beta chain is drawn from a study of blood T cell repertoires in COVID-19. Repertoires were generated with immunoSEQ multiplex PCR, while TCRdb's copy carries only in-frame clones and drops some. The sample consists of about 45,000 clones, around 85% of them appearing once. The CDR3 contains 13 residues. Trimming left V 6 bases short and J 4 bases short, with 13 bases between. Germline lookup yields CDR1 LGHNT and CDR2 FRNRAP. The source material was peripheral blood. The genes are TRBV12-5 and TRBJ2-7, with a weak D call TRBD1 (6 bases). This TCR was sampled from a human donor in a cohort sampled during active COVID-19. The CDR3 sequence is CASGQDRRYEQYF. CDR3 nucleotide sequence: TGTGCTAGTGGCCAAGACAGGCGGTACGAGCAGTACTTC.